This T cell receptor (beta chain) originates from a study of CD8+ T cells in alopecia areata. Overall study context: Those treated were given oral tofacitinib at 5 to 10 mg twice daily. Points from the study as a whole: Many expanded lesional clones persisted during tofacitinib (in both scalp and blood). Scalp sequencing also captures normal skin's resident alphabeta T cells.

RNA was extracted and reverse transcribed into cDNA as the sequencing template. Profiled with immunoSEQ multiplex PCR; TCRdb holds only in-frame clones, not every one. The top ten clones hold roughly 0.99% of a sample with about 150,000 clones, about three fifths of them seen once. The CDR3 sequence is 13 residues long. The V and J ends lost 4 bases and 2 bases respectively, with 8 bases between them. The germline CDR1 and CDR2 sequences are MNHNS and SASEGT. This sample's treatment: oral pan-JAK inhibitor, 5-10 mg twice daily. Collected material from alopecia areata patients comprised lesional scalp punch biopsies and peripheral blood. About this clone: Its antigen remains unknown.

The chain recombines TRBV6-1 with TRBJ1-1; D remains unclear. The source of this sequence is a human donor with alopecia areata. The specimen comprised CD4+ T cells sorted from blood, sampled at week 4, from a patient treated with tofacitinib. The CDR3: CASSVEGNTEAFF. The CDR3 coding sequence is TGTGCCAGCAGTGTGGAGGGTAACACTGAAGCTTTCTTT.